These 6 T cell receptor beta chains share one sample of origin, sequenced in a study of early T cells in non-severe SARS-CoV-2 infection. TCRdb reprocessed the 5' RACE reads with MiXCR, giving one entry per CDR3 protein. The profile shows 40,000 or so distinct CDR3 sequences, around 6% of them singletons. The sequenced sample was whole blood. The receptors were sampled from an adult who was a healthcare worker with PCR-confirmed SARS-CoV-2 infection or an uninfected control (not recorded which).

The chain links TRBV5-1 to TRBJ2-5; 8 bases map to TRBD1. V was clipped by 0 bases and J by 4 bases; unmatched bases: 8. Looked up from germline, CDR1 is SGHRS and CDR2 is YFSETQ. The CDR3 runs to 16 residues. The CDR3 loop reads CASSLEPQGARETQYF. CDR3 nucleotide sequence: TGCGCCAGCAGCTTGGAACCCCAGGGGGCGCGAGAGACCCAGTACTTC.

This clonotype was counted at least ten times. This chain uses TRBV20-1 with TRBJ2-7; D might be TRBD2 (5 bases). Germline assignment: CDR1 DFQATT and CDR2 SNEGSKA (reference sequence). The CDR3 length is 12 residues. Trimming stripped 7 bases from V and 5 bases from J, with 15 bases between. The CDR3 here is CSVRGFKDEQYF. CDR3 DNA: TGCAGTGTTCGGGGTTTCAAGGACGAGCAGTACTTC.

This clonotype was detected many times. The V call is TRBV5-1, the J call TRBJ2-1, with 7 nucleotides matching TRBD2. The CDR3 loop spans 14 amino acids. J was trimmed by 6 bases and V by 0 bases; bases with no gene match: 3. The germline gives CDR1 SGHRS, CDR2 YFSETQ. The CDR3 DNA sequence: TGCGCCAGCAGCTTGGAGGTAGCGGGCAATGAGCAGTTCTTC. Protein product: CASSLEVAGNEQFF.

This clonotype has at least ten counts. The CDR3 DNA is TGCAGTGCTGGGGGCGACAATGAGCAGTTCTTC. Encoded protein: CSAGGDNEQFF. V usage is TRBV20-1 and J usage is TRBJ2-1, with D maybe TRBD1 (6 bases). CDR3 size: 11 residues. V dropped 5 bases and J dropped 5 bases, with 7 bases sitting between them. In germline, CDR1 is DFQATT, CDR2 SNEGSKA (reference sequence).

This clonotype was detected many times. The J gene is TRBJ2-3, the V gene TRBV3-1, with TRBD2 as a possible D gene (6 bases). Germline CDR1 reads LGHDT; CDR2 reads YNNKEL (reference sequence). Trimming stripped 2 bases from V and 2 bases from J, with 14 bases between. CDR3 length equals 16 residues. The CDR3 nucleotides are TGTGCCAGCAGCCAACCTAGAGGAGGGACCACAGATACGCAGTATTTT. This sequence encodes CASSQPRGGTTDTQYF.

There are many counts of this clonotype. The CDR3 DNA is TGCGCCAGCAGCCCGGGACTAGCGGGGGGGCCTAGCACAGATACGCAGTATTTT. Its protein product is CASSPGLAGGPSTDTQYF. The chain recombines TRBV4-1 with TRBJ2-3, with 16 nucleotides matching TRBD2. Germline CDR1 reads MGHRA; CDR2 reads YSYEKL. Unmatched junction bases numbered 4, after V lost 4 bases and J lost 0 bases. This CDR3 region has 18 residues.